Listed below are T cell receptor beta chains from one sample, sequenced in a study of T-cell memory formation after mild COVID-19. TCRdb ran MiXCR on the 5' RACE reads and lists one entry per CDR3 protein. The sample holds 380,000 or so distinct CDR3 sequences; around 15% are singletons and the top ten take about 20%. Sequences were obtained from PBMCs or a T cell subset sorted from them (not recorded which). The receptors stem from a man between 18 and 35 years old who had mild COVID-19 (a few samples of this study predate the infection). Cell type and time point are not known. CDR3s include the opening cysteine and the closing phenylalanine or tryptophan. A D gene is named only where the DNA matches it firmly. Rows may omit the clone size; those that give it use once, few, many or a size class.

j_call clone_size v_call d_call cdr3_aa cdr3_nt
TRBJ2-3 many TRBV5-1 TRBD2 CASSTQTSGGDTQYF TGCGCCAGCAGCACTCAGACTAGCGGGGGGGATACGCAGTATTTT
TRBJ2-3 NA TRBV5-1 NA CASSLGGLGADTQYF TGCGCCAGCAGCTTGGGGGGGCTTGGGGCAGATACGCAGTATTTT
TRBJ2-4 few TRBV11-2 NA CASSLGPNIQYF TGTGCCAGCAGCTTAGGGCCAAACATTCAGTACTTC
TRBJ2-2 NA TRBV12-3/TRBV12-4 TRBD2 CASSPQSGGSTGELFF TGTGCCAGCAGCCCTCAAAGCGGGGGGAGCACCGGGGAGCTGTTTTTT
TRBJ2-1 NA TRBV7-2 NA CASSPRRDYIHEQFF TGTGCCAGCAGCCCTCGCAGGGATTACATCCATGAGCAGTTCTTC
TRBJ2-7 NA TRBV5-5 TRBD1 CASSLGGQGSGYEQYF TGTGCCAGCAGCTTGGGGGGACAGGGGTCCGGATACGAGCAGTACTTC
TRBJ2-7 few TRBV2 NA CASRTWTAYEQYF TGTGCCAGCAGAACGTGGACAGCCTACGAGCAGTACTTC
TRBJ2-3 NA TRBV5-4 TRBD2 CASLAGAGTDTQYF TGTGCCAGTCTAGCGGGGGCCGGCACAGATACGCAGTATTTT
TRBJ2-7 NA TRBV15 NA CATSRDLAASYEQYF TGTGCCACCAGCAGAGATTTAGCGGCCTCCTACGAGCAGTACTTC
TRBJ1-5 few TRBV24-1 NA CATILTVPGNQPQHF TGTGCCACCATCCTGACCGTCCCTGGCAATCAGCCCCAGCATTTT
TRBJ2-1 NA TRBV5-1 TRBD2 CASSLFGGADEQFF TGCGCCAGCAGCTTGTTCGGGGGGGCCGATGAGCAGTTCTTC
TRBJ1-6 few TRBV6-5 NA CASSYSSYNSPLHF TGTGCCAGCAGTTACAGCTCCTATAATTCACCCCTCCACTTT
TRBJ2-2 many TRBV5-1 NA CASKEGSPGELFF TGCGCCAGCAAGGAGGGATCCCCCGGGGAGCTGTTTTTT
TRBJ2-7 NA TRBV5-1 NA CASSGSLGLEQYF TGCGCCAGCAGTGGCAGTCTAGGGCTCGAGCAGTACTTC
TRBJ2-2 few TRBV5-1 TRBD1 CASSLGDRDTGELFF TGCGCCAGCAGCTTAGGGGACAGGGACACCGGGGAGCTGTTTTTT
TRBJ1-2 NA TRBV7-9 NA CASSIRDMGYTF TGTGCCAGCAGCATCCGGGACATGGGCTACACCTTC
TRBJ2-3 NA TRBV6-4 NA CASSGGGRWLTDTQYF TGTGCCAGCAGTGGGGGGGGGCGGTGGCTCACAGATACGCAGTATTTT
TRBJ2-4 few TRBV19 NA CASSTGAIQYF TGTGCCAGTAGTACAGGGGCCATTCAGTACTTC
TRBJ2-1 NA TRBV4-3 NA CASSQAGGQTQGEQFF TGCGCCAGCAGCCAAGCTGGGGGACAAACCCAAGGGGAGCAGTTCTTC
TRBJ2-3 few TRBV12-3/TRBV12-4 NA CASGQSSDTQYF TGTGCCAGCGGTCAGTCTTCAGATACGCAGTATTTT
TRBJ1-1 few TRBV19 TRBD1 CASTTGTGGTEAFF TGTGCCAGCACCACCGGGACAGGGGGCACTGAAGCTTTCTTT
TRBJ1-6 few TRBV4-1 TRBD1 CASSQDAGGYSPLHF TGCGCCAGCAGCCAAGACGCAGGGGGTTATTCACCCCTCCACTTT
TRBJ2-3 many TRBV12-3/TRBV12-4 NA CASSFVEDTQYF TGTGCCAGCAGTTTTGTAGAGGATACGCAGTATTTT
TRBJ2-2 few TRBV5-1 NA CASSLAGFAGELFF TGCGCCAGCAGCTTGGCGGGGTTCGCCGGGGAGCTGTTTTTT
TRBJ1-2 NA TRBV5-1 TRBD1 CASSWGQGQDGYTF TGCGCCAGCAGTTGGGGACAGGGTCAGGATGGCTACACCTTC
TRBJ1-2 NA TRBV29-1 NA CSTSFEEGYTF TGCAGCACCTCTTTCGAGGAAGGCTACACCTTC